The clone carrying this T cell receptor beta chain showed up just a few times. The data were taken from a study of blood T cell repertoires in COVID-19. Looking at the study overall: Sample material is recorded as cDNA or gDNA derived from T cells, B-cell-depleted T cells, or PBMCs.

Some clones are missing from TCRdb's copy, which holds only in-frame ones; the method was immunoSEQ multiplex PCR. The sample holds around 250,000 clones, around 88% seen once. This clonotype was sampled from a woman aged 40 to 50 with acute COVID-19. Material for sequencing was PBMCs or T cells enriched from blood (not recorded which).

The CDR3 DNA sequence: TGTGCCTGTGTTTCGGCCAGGGGTTATTCACCCCTCCACTTT. Encoded protein: CACVSARGYSPLHF. The rearrangement links TRBV28 to TRBJ1-6; D is possibly TRBD1 (6 bases). CDR1 MDHEN and CDR2 SYDVKM come from the germline V gene. V gave up 11 bases and J gave up 8 bases, with 19 bases separating them. This CDR3 has 14 residues.